This TCR beta chain was recovered during a study of blood T cell repertoires in COVID-19. Across the whole study: T cells, B-cell-depleted T cells, or PBMCs supplied cDNA or gDNA.

Authors' processing steps: Reference gene primer amplification in the assay estimated nucleated cell counts. The method was immunoSEQ multiplex PCR; TCRdb's version includes in-frame clones alone and lacks a portion of them. The DNA gave D and trimming, while V, J and clone size come from that table. The sample holds 200,000 to 250,000 clones; just over 85% are singletons and the top ten take about 1.3%. The CDR3 contains 14 residues. Trimming took off 6 bases at V and 1 base at J, with 13 bases between the two ends. CDR1 and CDR2 from the germline V gene are MDHEN and SYDVKM. Material: peripheral blood. The receptor comes from an elderly man with acute or convalescent COVID-19. The chain combines TRBV28 with TRBJ2-7; possible D gene TRBD2, 6 bases. This CDR3 is CASSPAGRSYEQYF. Written as DNA, the CDR3 is TGTGCCAGCAGCCCAGCGGGCAGATCCTACGAGCAGTACTTC.